This TCR beta chain was identified in a study of metastatic and nonmetastatic thyroid tumors. TCRdb re-called clones via MiXCR from the PCR reads. Among just over 20,000 clones, over 10% were seen once, and the ten largest hold approximately 24%. Not a single patient had been given any form of treatment at any point before undergoing thyroid surgery. This clone was recorded many times. Input material: blood. This receptor was obtained from a female donor with papillary thyroid cancer or a benign thyroid nodule (not recorded which). Some clones in this sample may be carry-over from other donors' samples.

CDR3 loop: CASSPTGSEKLFF. CDR3 in DNA: TGTGCCAGCAGCCCAACAGGGTCGGAAAAACTGTTTTTT. This chain connects TRBV7-9 to TRBJ1-4; D perhaps matches TRBD1 (6 bases). CDR3 size: 13 residues. Trimming cost V 5 bases and J 8 bases, with 12 bases left between them. Germline V gene lookup returns CDR1 SEHNR and CDR2 FQNEAQ (reference sequence).